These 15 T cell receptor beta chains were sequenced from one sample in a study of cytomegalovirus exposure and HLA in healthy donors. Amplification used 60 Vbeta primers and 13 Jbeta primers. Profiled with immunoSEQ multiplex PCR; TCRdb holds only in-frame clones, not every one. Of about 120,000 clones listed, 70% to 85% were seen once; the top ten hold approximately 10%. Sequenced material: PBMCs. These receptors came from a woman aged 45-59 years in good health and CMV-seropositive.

CDR3 loop: CASSDPQGEGGYTF. The CDR3, as DNA: TGTGCCAGCAGTGACCCCCAGGGGGAAGGTGGCTACACCTTC. V gene TRBV25-1 combines with J gene TRBJ1-2, with 7 bases lining up with TRBD1. V was clipped by 3 bases and J by 7 bases; unmatched bases: 8. The CDR3 has 14 amino acids. CDR1 is MGHDK and CDR2 is SYGVNS in the germline V gene.

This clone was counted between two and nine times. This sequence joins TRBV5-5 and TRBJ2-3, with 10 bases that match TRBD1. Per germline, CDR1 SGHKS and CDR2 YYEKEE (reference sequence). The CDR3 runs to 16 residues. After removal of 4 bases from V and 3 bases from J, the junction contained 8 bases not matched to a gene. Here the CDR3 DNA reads TGTGCCAGCAGCACCGGGACAGGGGTTTGGACAGATACGCAGTATTTT. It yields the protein CASSTGTGVWTDTQYF.

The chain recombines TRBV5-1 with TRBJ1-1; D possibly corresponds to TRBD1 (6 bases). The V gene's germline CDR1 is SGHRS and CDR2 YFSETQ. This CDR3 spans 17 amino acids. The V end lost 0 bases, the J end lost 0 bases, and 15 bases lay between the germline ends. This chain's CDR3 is CASSLDTGIDMNTEAFF. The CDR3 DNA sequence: TGCGCCAGCAGCTTGGATACAGGGATCGACATGAACACTGAAGCTTTCTTT.

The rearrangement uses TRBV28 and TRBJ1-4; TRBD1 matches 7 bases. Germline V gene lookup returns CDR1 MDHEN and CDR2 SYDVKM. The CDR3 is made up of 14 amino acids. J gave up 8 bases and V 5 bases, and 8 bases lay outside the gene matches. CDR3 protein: CASSRTGVREKLFF. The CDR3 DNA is TGTGCCAGCAGTCGCACAGGGGTCAGGGAAAAACTGTTTTTT.

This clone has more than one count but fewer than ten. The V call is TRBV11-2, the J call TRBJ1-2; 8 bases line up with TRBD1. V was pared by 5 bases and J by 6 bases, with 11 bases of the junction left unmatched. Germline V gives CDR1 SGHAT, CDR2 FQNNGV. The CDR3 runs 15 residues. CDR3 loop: CASSHGQGGPDGYTF. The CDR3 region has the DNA TGTGCCAGCAGCCATGGACAGGGAGGTCCGGATGGCTACACCTTC.

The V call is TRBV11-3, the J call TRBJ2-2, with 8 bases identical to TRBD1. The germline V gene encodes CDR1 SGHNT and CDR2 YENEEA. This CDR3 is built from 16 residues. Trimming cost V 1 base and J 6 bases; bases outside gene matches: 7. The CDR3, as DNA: TGTGCCAGCAGCTTAGCGGGACAGGACAAATCCGGGGAGCTGTTTTTT. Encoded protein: CASSLAGQDKSGELFF.

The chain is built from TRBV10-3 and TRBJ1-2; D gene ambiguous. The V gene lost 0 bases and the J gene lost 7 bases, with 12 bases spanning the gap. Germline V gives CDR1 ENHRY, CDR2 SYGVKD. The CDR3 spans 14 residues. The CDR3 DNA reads TGTGCCATCAGTGAGTCTGAAAGGAGTACTGGCTACACCTTC. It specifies CAISESERSTGYTF.

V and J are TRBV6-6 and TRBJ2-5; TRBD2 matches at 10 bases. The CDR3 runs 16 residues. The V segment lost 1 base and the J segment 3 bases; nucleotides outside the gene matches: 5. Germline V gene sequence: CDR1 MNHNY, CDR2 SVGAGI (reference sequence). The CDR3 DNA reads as TGTGCCAGCAGTTACTTACTAGCGGGGCCGGAAGAGACCCAGTACTTC. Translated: CASSYLLAGPEETQYF.

As DNA, the CDR3 is TGTGCCAGCCGGCTAGCGGGGACCTACGAGCAGTACTTC. Protein sequence: CASRLAGTYEQYF. V and J are TRBV7-9 and TRBJ2-7; 9 bases agree with TRBD2. The CDR3 runs 13 residues. Trimming removed 8 bases from V and 2 bases from J; junction bases left unmatched: 4. From germline, CDR1 is SEHNR and CDR2 FQNEAQ (reference sequence).

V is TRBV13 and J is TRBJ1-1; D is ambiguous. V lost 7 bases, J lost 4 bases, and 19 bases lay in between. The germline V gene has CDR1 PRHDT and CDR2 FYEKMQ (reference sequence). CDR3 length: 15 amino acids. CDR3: CASTRWSVGGTEAFF. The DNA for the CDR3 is TGTGCCAGCACCCGCTGGTCCGTAGGAGGCACTGAAGCTTTCTTT. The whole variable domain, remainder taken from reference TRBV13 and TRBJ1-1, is AAGVIQSPRHLIKEKRETATLKCYPIPRHDTVYWYQQGPGQDPQFLISFYEKMQSDKGSIPDRFSAQQFSDYHSELNMSSLELGDSALYFCASTRWSVGGTEAFFGQGTRLTVV.

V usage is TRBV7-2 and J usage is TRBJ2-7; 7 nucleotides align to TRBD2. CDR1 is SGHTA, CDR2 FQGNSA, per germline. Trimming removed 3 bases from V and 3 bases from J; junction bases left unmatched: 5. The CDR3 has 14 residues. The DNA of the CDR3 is TGTGCCAGCAGCTTGCGGGAGACCTTCTACGAGCAGTACTTC. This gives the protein CASSLRETFYEQYF.

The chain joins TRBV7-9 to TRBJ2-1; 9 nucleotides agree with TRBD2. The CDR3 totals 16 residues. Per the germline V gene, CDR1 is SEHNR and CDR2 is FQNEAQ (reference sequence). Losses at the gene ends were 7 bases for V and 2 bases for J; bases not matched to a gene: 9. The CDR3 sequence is CASNVLAGPAYNEQFF. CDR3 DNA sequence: TGTGCCAGCAACGTTCTAGCGGGGCCAGCCTACAATGAGCAGTTCTTC.

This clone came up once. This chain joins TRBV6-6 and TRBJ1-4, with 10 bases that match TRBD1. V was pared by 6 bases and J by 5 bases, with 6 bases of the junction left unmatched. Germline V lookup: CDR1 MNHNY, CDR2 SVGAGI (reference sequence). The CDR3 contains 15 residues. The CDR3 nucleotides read TGTGCCAGCAGCCCCTCGGGACAGGGGAATGAAAAACTGTTTTTT. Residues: CASSPSGQGNEKLFF.

The CDR3 DNA reads as TGTGCCAGCAGATGGGGACAGGGCGGAAACTATGGCTACACCTTC. This sequence encodes CASRWGQGGNYGYTF. This sequence joins TRBV14 and TRBJ1-2, with 9 bases aligning to TRBD1. Germline trimming cut 6 bases from V and 2 bases from J; bases unmatched to any gene: 7. Germline lookup yields CDR1 SGHDN and CDR2 FVKESK. This CDR3 is 15 amino acids long.

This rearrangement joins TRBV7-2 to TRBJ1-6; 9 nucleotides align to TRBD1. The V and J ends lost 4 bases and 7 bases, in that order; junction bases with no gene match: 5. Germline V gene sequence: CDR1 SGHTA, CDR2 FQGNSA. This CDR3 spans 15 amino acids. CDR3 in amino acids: CASSSDRGGNSPLHF. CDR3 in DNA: TGTGCCAGCAGCTCCGACAGGGGGGGGAATTCACCCCTCCACTTT.